The present entry profiles one T cell receptor beta chain with its context. RNA transcripts were the template, and TCR beta CDR3 regions were amplified from them. Scientists carried out first-round RT-PCR using HTBI primers and then a second-round multiplex PCR. MiXCR was run by TCRdb on the multiplex PCR reads, yielding one entry per CDR3 protein. The profile shows around 400,000 distinct CDR3 sequences, around 21% of them singletons. V gave up 4 bases and J gave up 1 base, with 13 bases separating them. This CDR3 has 15 residues. Per germline, CDR1 MNHEY and CDR2 SVGEGT. The sample belongs to a study of Graves' ophthalmopathy and Graves' hyperthyroidism.

Specimen: peripheral blood. The receptor was derived from a woman aged 18-29 years with stable Graves' hyperthyroidism. The genes are TRBV6-2 or TRBV6-3 and TRBJ2-5; a weak D match, TRBD2 (5 bases). The CDR3 reads CASSSLEAVQETQYF. The CDR3 DNA follows: TGTGCCAGCAGTTCATTGGAGGCGGTCCAAGAGACCCAGTACTTC.